One TCR beta chain is described in this entry. The CDR3 covers 15 residues. V dropped 0 bases and J dropped 2; count of bases not matched to a gene: 4. Germline assignment: CDR1 SGHAT and CDR2 FQNNGV. These data belong to a study of T cell changes during pregnancy in multiple sclerosis. TCRdb keeps only in-frame clones here, not all; method: immunoSEQ multiplex PCR. Counted here are around 57,000 clones, about 88% occurring once; the ten biggest clones make up around 2.3%. The sequenced sample was peripheral blood, obtained in the first trimester of pregnancy. The receptor was isolated from a female donor with multiple sclerosis, enrolled in a pregnancy study. This chain links TRBV11-2 with TRBJ2-7; 7 nucleotides match TRBD1. CDR3 protein: CASSLEGGRTYEQYF. CDR3 coding DNA: TGTGCCAGCAGCTTAGAAGGGGGCAGGACCTACGAGCAGTACTTC.